Listed below are T cell receptor beta chains from one sample, sequenced in a study of cytomegalovirus exposure and HLA in healthy donors. Method: immunoSEQ multiplex PCR; TCRdb's copy keeps in-frame clones and lacks some. The sample table includes more than 130,000 clones. The sequencing sample was made of PBMCs. The receptors were sampled from a man aged 35-49 years in good health and CMV-seronegative. The CDR3 runs from the conserved cysteine through the conserved F or W. The D gene is left open where the match is weak.

CDR3 protein: CASSPGTAQRTQYF
CDR3 DNA: TGCGCCAGCAGCCCAGGGACAGCCCAAAGGACGCAGTATTTT
V gene: TRBV4-3
J gene: TRBJ2-3
D gene: TRBD1

CDR3 protein: CASSTWRGGTGGYTF
CDR3 DNA: TGTGCCAGCAGCACCTGGAGAGGCGGAACAGGGGGCTACACCTTC
V gene: TRBV5-5
J gene: TRBJ1-2
D gene: .

CDR3 protein: CASSGLAGVTDTQYF
CDR3 DNA: TGTGCCAGCTCGGGACTAGCGGGGGTCACAGATACGCAGTATTTT
V gene: TRBV18
J gene: TRBJ2-3
D gene: TRBD2

CDR3 protein: CASSYRGLAETQYF
CDR3 DNA: TGTGCCAGCAGTTACCGAGGACTAGCGGAGACCCAGTACTTC
V gene: TRBV6-5
J gene: TRBJ2-5
D gene: TRBD2

CDR3 protein: CASRSRGNTEAFF
CDR3 DNA: TGTGCCAGCCGGTCCAGGGGGAACACTGAAGCTTTCTTT
V gene: TRBV6-5
J gene: TRBJ1-1
D gene: .

CDR3 protein: CASSLGVRGGTDTQYF
CDR3 DNA: TGTGCCAGCAGCTTAGGGGTGAGGGGGGGAACAGATACGCAGTATTTT
V gene: TRBV7-2
J gene: TRBJ2-3
D gene: .

CDR3 protein: CASSESRDYGYTF
CDR3 DNA: TGTGCCAGCAGTGAATCCAGGGACTATGGCTACACCTTC
V gene: TRBV2
J gene: TRBJ1-2
D gene: .

CDR3 protein: CASSLQGQAAHYEQYF
CDR3 DNA: TGTGCCAGCAGCTTACAGGGACAGGCAGCTCATTACGAGCAGTACTTC
V gene: TRBV7-2
J gene: TRBJ2-7
D gene: TRBD1

CDR3 protein: CSASFGVPFF
CDR3 DNA: TGCAGTGCTAGTTTCGGGGTGCCCTTCTTC
V gene: TRBV20-1
J gene: TRBJ2-1
D gene: .

CDR3 protein: CASSQASGGAYEQYF
CDR3 DNA: TGTGCCAGCAGCCAAGCTAGCGGGGGGGCCTACGAGCAGTACTTC
V gene: TRBV4-2
J gene: TRBJ2-7
D gene: TRBD2

CDR3 protein: CASSQGYTGELFF
CDR3 DNA: TGTGCCAGCAGTCAGGGATACACCGGGGAGCTGTTTTTT
V gene: TRBV2
J gene: TRBJ2-2
D gene: .

CDR3 protein: CASSEWGTGVYNSPLHF
CDR3 DNA: TGTGCCAGCAGTGAATGGGGGACAGGGGTATATAATTCACCCCTCCACTTT
V gene: TRBV6-1
J gene: TRBJ1-6
D gene: TRBD1

CDR3 protein: CASSPLASYNSPLHF
CDR3 DNA: TGTGCCAGCAGCCCCTTGGCCTCCTATAATTCACCCCTCCACTTT
V gene: TRBV9
J gene: TRBJ1-6
D gene: .

CDR3 protein: CASSLRSSYNEQFF
CDR3 DNA: TGCGCCAGCAGCTTGAGGAGCTCCTACAATGAGCAGTTCTTC
V gene: TRBV5-1
J gene: TRBJ2-1
D gene: .

CDR3 protein: CASSKGTGKGYTF
CDR3 DNA: TGTGCCAGTAGTAAAGGGACAGGGAAAGGCTACACCTTC
V gene: TRBV19
J gene: TRBJ1-2
D gene: TRBD1

CDR3 protein: CASSQRSTTEAFF
CDR3 DNA: TGTGCCAGCAGTCAACGAAGTACAACTGAAGCTTTCTTT
V gene: TRBV7-2
J gene: TRBJ1-1
D gene: .

CDR3 protein: CASSLDSKLSGANVLTF
CDR3 DNA: TGTGCCAGCAGCTTGGACAGCAAGCTCTCTGGGGCCAACGTCCTGACTTTC
V gene: TRBV28
J gene: TRBJ2-6
D gene: .

CDR3 protein: CAIRGGEQETQYF
CDR3 DNA: TGTGCCATCAGGGGAGGGGAACAAGAGACCCAGTACTTC
V gene: TRBV10-3
J gene: TRBJ2-5
D gene: TRBD2

CDR3 protein: CASSQTGSYTGELFF
CDR3 DNA: TGTGCCAGCAGTCAGACAGGTTCTTACACCGGGGAGCTGTTTTTT
V gene: TRBV6-5
J gene: TRBJ2-2
D gene: .

CDR3 protein: CATAEGREVYGYTF
CDR3 DNA: TGTGCCACCGCAGAGGGCAGGGAGGTCTATGGCTACACCTTC
V gene: TRBV10-3
J gene: TRBJ1-2
D gene: .

CDR3 protein: CSVGQVTGELFF
CDR3 DNA: TGCAGCGTTGGACAGGTCACCGGGGAGCTGTTTTTT
V gene: TRBV29-1
J gene: TRBJ2-2
D gene: .

CDR3 protein: CASSSRTGTGYTEAFF
CDR3 DNA: TGTGCCAGCAGCTCCCGCACAGGGACCGGGTACACTGAAGCTTTCTTT
V gene: TRBV11-3
J gene: TRBJ1-1
D gene: .

CDR3 protein: CASSYRTGVNQPQHF
CDR3 DNA: TGTGCCAGCAGCTATCGGACAGGGGTCAATCAGCCCCAGCATTTT
V gene: TRBV7-2
J gene: TRBJ1-5
D gene: TRBD1

CDR3 protein: CASSQRTGGGEKLFF
CDR3 DNA: TGTGCCAGCAGCCAAAGGACAGGTGGGGGGGAAAAACTGTTTTTT
V gene: TRBV7-2
J gene: TRBJ1-4
D gene: TRBD1

CDR3 protein: CASSSPGQGTEAFF
CDR3 DNA: TGTGCCAGCAGCTCGCCGGGACAAGGCACTGAAGCTTTCTTT
V gene: TRBV5-4
J gene: TRBJ1-1
D gene: .

CDR3 protein: CASSFNRERAIYF
CDR3 DNA: TGTGCCAGCAGCTTCAACAGGGAAAGGGCCATATATTTT
V gene: TRBV5-4
J gene: TRBJ1-3
D gene: .

CDR3 protein: CASRRTAGELFF
CDR3 DNA: TGTGCCAGCAGACGGACTGCCGGGGAGCTGTTTTTT
V gene: TRBV7-8
J gene: TRBJ2-2
D gene: .

CDR3 protein: CASSTFRDRLSYEQYF
CDR3 DNA: TGTGCCAGCAGCACCTTCCGGGACAGACTATCCTACGAGCAGTACTTC
V gene: TRBV7-9
J gene: TRBJ2-7
D gene: TRBD1

CDR3 protein: CASSFSHPNTEAFF
CDR3 DNA: TGTGCCAGCAGCTTTAGCCACCCGAACACTGAAGCTTTCTTT
V gene: TRBV7-9
J gene: TRBJ1-1
D gene: .

CDR3 protein: CASHMSRGDSPLHF
CDR3 DNA: TGTGCCAGTCACATGTCCAGGGGTGATTCACCCCTCCACTTT
V gene: TRBV6-5
J gene: TRBJ1-6
D gene: .

CDR3 protein: CASRDRDSSNYGYTF
CDR3 DNA: TGTGCCAGCAGGGACCGGGACAGCTCTAACTATGGCTACACCTTC
V gene: TRBV2
J gene: TRBJ1-2
D gene: TRBD1

CDR3 protein: CASSSSDGGGNSPLHF
CDR3 DNA: TGTGCCAGCAGCTCATCCGACGGGGGAGGTAATTCACCCCTCCACTTT
V gene: TRBV7-9
J gene: TRBJ1-6
D gene: .

CDR3 protein: CASRLTGGGTEAFF
CDR3 DNA: TGTGCCAGCAGACTTACAGGGGGTGGCACTGAAGCTTTCTTT
V gene: TRBV6-5
J gene: TRBJ1-1
D gene: TRBD1

CDR3 protein: CSVRQGAGAEAFF
CDR3 DNA: TGCAGCGTTCGACAGGGGGCAGGTGCTGAAGCTTTCTTT
V gene: TRBV29-1
J gene: TRBJ1-1
D gene: TRBD1

CDR3 protein: CSVEAANYEQYF
CDR3 DNA: TGCAGCGTTGAGGCGGCAAACTACGAGCAGTACTTC
V gene: TRBV29-1
J gene: TRBJ2-7
D gene: .

CDR3 protein: CASSLGTGGPLGEQYF
CDR3 DNA: TGTGCCAGCAGTTTAGGTACGGGGGGGCCCTTAGGGGAGCAGTACTTC
V gene: TRBV27
J gene: TRBJ2-7
D gene: TRBD2

CDR3 protein: CASSPDRGGLYEQFF
CDR3 DNA: TGTGCCAGCAGCCCCGATCGGGGGGGCCTATATGAGCAGTTCTTC
V gene: TRBV7-3
J gene: TRBJ2-1
D gene: TRBD2

CDR3 protein: CASSTRDRGQGYTF
CDR3 DNA: TGCGCCAGCAGCACCCGGGACAGGGGGCAAGGCTACACCTTC
V gene: TRBV5-1
J gene: TRBJ1-2
D gene: TRBD1

CDR3 protein: CASSPGPGRQNEKLFF
CDR3 DNA: TGCGCCAGCAGCCCAGGCCCAGGGAGGCAAAATGAAAAACTGTTTTTT
V gene: TRBV5-1
J gene: TRBJ1-4
D gene: .

CDR3 protein: CASTRTGDNTEAFF
CDR3 DNA: TGTGCCAGTACCCGGACAGGGGATAACACTGAAGCTTTCTTT
V gene: TRBV19
J gene: TRBJ1-1
D gene: TRBD1

CDR3 protein: CASSTTWGGTGSGYTF
CDR3 DNA: TGTGCCAGCAGCACAACGTGGGGGGGCACGGGTAGTGGCTACACCTTC
V gene: TRBV9
J gene: TRBJ1-2
D gene: .

CDR3 protein: CASSHPSTGTGRSPLHF
CDR3 DNA: TGTGCCAGCAGCCACCCCTCAACCGGGACAGGGAGATCACCCCTCCACTTT
V gene: TRBV4-2
J gene: TRBJ1-6
D gene: TRBD1

CDR3 protein: CASSQGLRGTFYEQYF
CDR3 DNA: TGCGCCAGCAGCCAAGGCCTCCGGGGAACCTTCTACGAGCAGTACTTC
V gene: TRBV4-1
J gene: TRBJ2-7
D gene: .

CDR3 protein: CASSPGGETQYF
CDR3 DNA: TGTGCCAGCAGCCCCGGGGGAGAGACCCAGTACTTC
V gene: TRBV6-1
J gene: TRBJ2-5
D gene: .

CDR3 protein: CASSLAGSASGVGETQYF
CDR3 DNA: TGCGCCAGCAGCTTGGCCGGTTCAGCCAGCGGGGTGGGTGAGACCCAGTACTTC
V gene: TRBV5-1
J gene: TRBJ2-5
D gene: TRBD2

CDR3 protein: CASSPILRDSSYEQYF
CDR3 DNA: TGTGCCAGCAGTCCCATTCTCCGTGACAGCTCCTACGAGCAGTACTTC
V gene: TRBV27
J gene: TRBJ2-7
D gene: .

CDR3 protein: CASSKTSGGFYEQYF
CDR3 DNA: TGTGCCAGCAGCAAAACTAGCGGGGGGTTCTACGAGCAGTACTTC
V gene: TRBV6-1
J gene: TRBJ2-7
D gene: TRBD2

CDR3 protein: CASSLAQGGNTEAFF
CDR3 DNA: TGCGCCAGCAGCTTGGCGCAGGGAGGAAATACTGAAGCTTTCTTT
V gene: TRBV5-1
J gene: TRBJ1-1
D gene: .

CDR3 protein: CASSLGSGDSYEQYF
CDR3 DNA: TGTGCCAGCAGTTTGGGTAGCGGGGACTCCTACGAGCAGTACTTC
V gene: TRBV27
J gene: TRBJ2-7
D gene: TRBD2